This TCR beta chain stems from a study of cytomegalovirus exposure and HLA in healthy donors. The PCR ran on 60 Vbeta and 13 Jbeta primers. Clones were sequenced by immunoSEQ multiplex PCR, and TCRdb holds only the in-frame ones, with some missing. Found here are some 54,000 clones, over 75% of them singletons; the top ten hold under 7%. Germline-derived CDR1 and CDR2 are MNHEY and SVGAGI. The length of the CDR3 is 13 residues. Trimming took 2 bases from V and 5 from J, leaving 9 bases between them. This chain connects TRBV6-5 to TRBJ1-2, with D maybe TRBD1 (6 bases). This TCR came from a male donor in good health and CMV-seronegative. The specimen sequenced was PBMCs. CDR3 region: CASSYNREYGYTF. CDR3 DNA: TGTGCCAGCAGTTACAACAGGGAGTATGGCTACACCTTC.